The clone carrying this T cell receptor (beta chain) was found many times. Its antigen remains unidentified. The length of the CDR3 is 14 residues. V trimming: 2 bases; J trimming: 9 bases; junction bases outside the gene matches: 8. CDR1 SGHDT and CDR2 YYEEEE come from the germline V gene. TCRdb recomputed calls from the 5' RACE reads with MiXCR, one row per CDR3 protein. Altogether 300,000 to 350,000 distinct CDR3 sequences are present, approximately 10% being singletons, with the ten largest covering roughly 9%. The data were taken from a study of CD8 T cells in ankylosing spondylitis. Broader study findings: Earlier reports found some motif variants in synovial fluid and blood in reactive arthritis. Among TCR beta sequences, a motif of fewer than 10 highly homologous variants appeared characteristic of ankylosing spondylitis blood. Disease-linked clones reportedly showed significant enrichment in matched ankylosing spondylitis synovial fluid.

The J gene is TRBJ2-3, the V gene TRBV5-6; TRBD1 matches 8 bases. The sequenced material came from blood, either unsorted or a sorted T cell fraction (not recorded which). The clonotype comes from a female donor with ankylosing spondylitis or in good health (not recorded which). The CDR3 spells CASSFIRTGSTQYF. The CDR3 DNA reads TGTGCCAGCAGCTTCATCAGGACAGGGTCGACGCAGTATTTT. The complete variable domain, with remaining parts taken from reference TRBV5-6 and TRBJ2-3, reads DAGVTQSPTHLIKTRGQQVTLRCSPKSGHDTVSWYQQALGQGPQFIFQYYEEEERQRGNFPDRFSGHQFPNYSSELNVNALLLGDSALYLCASSFIRTGSTQYFGPGTRLTVL.